A selection of T cell receptor beta chains follows, all from one sample in a study of cytomegalovirus exposure and HLA in healthy donors. Sequenced by immunoSEQ multiplex PCR; TCRdb stores in-frame clones only, minus some. The repertoire includes 90,000 to 150,000 clones, more than 75% of them detected once, and approximately 12% sits in the top ten. Sequenced material: PBMCs. Every receptor here comes from a woman aged 40 to 49 in good health and CMV-seropositive. Both conserved end residues are part of each CDR3. D genes are given only for firm matches. Not all rows give a size; the values are once, few, many and, for expanded clones, a class.

V gene: TRBV21-1; J gene: TRBJ1-1; clone size: .; D gene: .; CDR3 DNA: TGTGCCAGCAGCAAGGGGGGTGTGCAGAACACTGAAGCTTTCTTT; CDR3 protein: CASSKGGVQNTEAFF
V gene: TRBV4-1; J gene: TRBJ1-3; clone size: few; D gene: .; CDR3 DNA: TGCGCCAGCAGCCAAGACAGGGCTAGAAACACCATATATTTT; CDR3 protein: CASSQDRARNTIYF
V gene: TRBV4-1; J gene: TRBJ2-3; clone size: .; D gene: TRBD2; CDR3 DNA: TGCGCCAGCAGCCAAGTGTACTTCGGGGGGGATACGCAGTATTTT; CDR3 protein: CASSQVYFGGDTQYF
V gene: TRBV6-1; J gene: TRBJ2-2; clone size: .; D gene: .; CDR3 DNA: TGTGCCAGCAGAATTAGCCAGGGGTCCTACGGGGAGCTGTTTTTT; CDR3 protein: CASRISQGSYGELFF
V gene: TRBV4-2; J gene: TRBJ1-1; clone size: few; D gene: .; CDR3 DNA: TGTGCCAGCAGCCAAGGGGACATGGCCCCTGAAGCTTTCTTT; CDR3 protein: CASSQGDMAPEAFF
V gene: TRBV9; J gene: TRBJ1-3; clone size: .; D gene: .; CDR3 DNA: TGTGCCAGCAGCGTCTTAGGGGGCTCTGGAAACACCATATATTTT; CDR3 protein: CASSVLGGSGNTIYF
V gene: TRBV6-1; J gene: TRBJ1-1; clone size: .; D gene: .; CDR3 DNA: TGTGCCAGCAGTGAATACGAACTGAAGAACACTGAAGCTTTCTTT; CDR3 protein: CASSEYELKNTEAFF
V gene: TRBV19; J gene: TRBJ1-1; clone size: .; D gene: .; CDR3 DNA: TGTGCCAGTAGTCAGACAGGGAACACTGAAGCTTTCTTT; CDR3 protein: CASSQTGNTEAFF
V gene: TRBV29-1; J gene: TRBJ1-1; clone size: .; D gene: .; CDR3 DNA: TGCAGCGCCATCGTAGGTGAGGGTGAAGCTTTCTTT; CDR3 protein: CSAIVGEGEAFF
V gene: TRBV10-3; J gene: TRBJ1-2; clone size: .; D gene: .; CDR3 DNA: TGTGCCATCGAGCCGCAATTTAACTATGGCTACACCTTC; CDR3 protein: CAIEPQFNYGYTF
V gene: TRBV11-2; J gene: TRBJ2-7; clone size: .; D gene: TRBD1; CDR3 DNA: TGTGCCAGCAGCCCAGGGACAGCATACGAGCAGTACTTC; CDR3 protein: CASSPGTAYEQYF
V gene: TRBV5-1; J gene: TRBJ2-2; clone size: .; D gene: .; CDR3 DNA: TGCGCCAGCAGACGGACAGACGCGAACACCGGGGAGCTGTTTTTT; CDR3 protein: CASRRTDANTGELFF
V gene: TRBV2; J gene: TRBJ2-7; clone size: .; D gene: .; CDR3 DNA: TGTGCCAGCAGTACCGGGGGCGAGCAGTACTTC; CDR3 protein: CASSTGGEQYF
V gene: TRBV29-1; J gene: TRBJ2-5; clone size: .; D gene: TRBD2; CDR3 DNA: TGCAGCGTCCCCGGACTAGACCAAGAGACCCAGTACTTC; CDR3 protein: CSVPGLDQETQYF
V gene: TRBV5-4; J gene: TRBJ2-1; clone size: few; D gene: TRBD1; CDR3 DNA: TGTGCCAGCAGATACGTCTCAGGGGGAGCATGGAATGAGCAGTTCTTC; CDR3 protein: CASRYVSGGAWNEQFF
V gene: TRBV6-5; J gene: TRBJ2-7; clone size: .; D gene: .; CDR3 DNA: TGTGCCAGCTCCGGGGGTCGAAGAAGCCACGAGCAGTACTTC; CDR3 protein: CASSGGRRSHEQYF
V gene: TRBV5-6; J gene: TRBJ1-1; clone size: once; D gene: TRBD1; CDR3 DNA: TGTGCCAGCAGCTCAGAAACACACCGATACGGACAGGCGGCCGAAGCTTTCTTT; CDR3 protein: CASSSETHRYGQAAEAFF
V gene: TRBV7-9; J gene: TRBJ1-2; clone size: few; D gene: .; CDR3 DNA: TGTGCCAGCAGCTCCCGAGGGAGTGATGGCTACACCTTC; CDR3 protein: CASSSRGSDGYTF
V gene: TRBV5-1; J gene: TRBJ1-2; clone size: .; D gene: .; CDR3 DNA: TGCGCCAGCAGCCCTGACGAGGGCTCCTATGGCTACACCTTC; CDR3 protein: CASSPDEGSYGYTF
V gene: TRBV15; J gene: TRBJ2-1; clone size: .; D gene: TRBD1; CDR3 DNA: TGTGCCACCAGCCAGAACAGGGGGAACACCTACAATGAGCAGTTCTTC; CDR3 protein: CATSQNRGNTYNEQFF
V gene: TRBV6-6; J gene: TRBJ1-1; clone size: .; D gene: .; CDR3 DNA: TGTGCCAGCATTTTCGGACAGATGAACACTGAAGCTTTCTTT; CDR3 protein: CASIFGQMNTEAFF
V gene: TRBV5-1; J gene: TRBJ1-3; clone size: .; D gene: TRBD1; CDR3 DNA: TGCGCCAGCAGTAACAGGGGGCTCTCTGGAAACACCATATATTTT; CDR3 protein: CASSNRGLSGNTIYF
V gene: TRBV7-2; J gene: TRBJ2-3; clone size: once; D gene: .; CDR3 DNA: TGTGCCAGCAGCTTATCGTCGGGGACAGATACGCAGTATTTT; CDR3 protein: CASSLSSGTDTQYF
V gene: TRBV30; J gene: TRBJ1-1; clone size: .; D gene: .; CDR3 DNA: TGTGCCTGGAGTGTAATAGGGCTGTGGGAGGCTGAAGCTTTCTTT; CDR3 protein: CAWSVIGLWEAEAFF
V gene: TRBV30; J gene: TRBJ1-5; clone size: .; D gene: TRBD1; CDR3 DNA: TGTGCCTGGAGTACCTCGACAGGGGCCGGACAGCCCCAGCATTTT; CDR3 protein: CAWSTSTGAGQPQHF
V gene: TRBV6-8; J gene: TRBJ2-5; clone size: .; D gene: .; CDR3 DNA: TGTGCCAGCATTATCCTACTCCAAGAGACCCAGTACTTC; CDR3 protein: CASIILLQETQYF
V gene: TRBV5-1; J gene: TRBJ1-2; clone size: .; D gene: TRBD1; CDR3 DNA: TGCGCCAGCAGCATCGGACAGGCTCCCTACACCTTC; CDR3 protein: CASSIGQAPYTF
V gene: TRBV9; J gene: TRBJ1-5; clone size: .; D gene: TRBD1; CDR3 DNA: TGTGCCAGCAGCAGGGGGGACAGTGGTGTAATTCTTCAGCCCCAGCATTTT; CDR3 protein: CASSRGDSGVILQPQHF
V gene: TRBV5-4; J gene: TRBJ2-1; clone size: .; D gene: TRBD1; CDR3 DNA: TGTGCCAGCAGCTTGGGGACAGGGTCGAGATACAATGAGCAGTTCTTC; CDR3 protein: CASSLGTGSRYNEQFF
V gene: TRBV5-1; J gene: TRBJ2-7; clone size: .; D gene: .; CDR3 DNA: TGCGCCAGCAGCTTGGGAGCCGCCTACGAGCAGTACTTC; CDR3 protein: CASSLGAAYEQYF
V gene: TRBV5-4; J gene: TRBJ2-3; clone size: .; D gene: TRBD1; CDR3 DNA: TGTGCCAGCAGCCCTAGGACAGGGAGCACAGATACGCAGTATTTT; CDR3 protein: CASSPRTGSTDTQYF
V gene: TRBV6-5; J gene: TRBJ1-6; clone size: .; D gene: .; CDR3 DNA: TGTGCCAGCAGAACAGGGAACTCACCCCTCCACTTT; CDR3 protein: CASRTGNSPLHF
V gene: TRBV5-1; J gene: TRBJ2-7; clone size: .; D gene: .; CDR3 DNA: TGCGCCAGCAGCTTTTACAGGGAACCCTACGAGCAGTACTTC; CDR3 protein: CASSFYREPYEQYF
V gene: TRBV7-8; J gene: TRBJ1-3; clone size: .; D gene: .; CDR3 DNA: TGTGCCAGCAGCTTGGCCGGCGGGGACACCATATATTTT; CDR3 protein: CASSLAGGDTIYF
V gene: TRBV29-1; J gene: TRBJ2-1; clone size: .; D gene: TRBD1; CDR3 DNA: TGCAGCGGACAGGGGGCGTTAAATGAGCAGTTCTTC; CDR3 protein: CSGQGALNEQFF
V gene: TRBV6-5; J gene: TRBJ2-2; clone size: .; D gene: TRBD2; CDR3 DNA: TGTGCCAGCAGTTACTCTTCAGCGGGGTACACCGGGGAGCTGTTTTTT; CDR3 protein: CASSYSSAGYTGELFF
V gene: TRBV6-1; J gene: TRBJ2-2; clone size: .; D gene: TRBD1; CDR3 DNA: TGTGCCAGCAGAGGGACAGGGGGTAACGGGGAGCTGTTTTTT; CDR3 protein: CASRGTGGNGELFF
V gene: TRBV7-3; J gene: TRBJ1-2; clone size: .; D gene: .; CDR3 DNA: TGTGCCAGCAGCTTCCCCGGAGGCTATGGCTACACCTTC; CDR3 protein: CASSFPGGYGYTF
V gene: TRBV6-5; J gene: TRBJ1-3; clone size: .; D gene: .; CDR3 DNA: TGTGCCAGCAGTGGTCAGGGTGGAAACACCATATATTTT; CDR3 protein: CASSGQGGNTIYF
V gene: TRBV5-1; J gene: TRBJ2-7; clone size: few; D gene: TRBD2; CDR3 DNA: TGCGCCAGCAGCTCTAGCGGGGGACACTACGAGCAGTACTTC; CDR3 protein: CASSSSGGHYEQYF
V gene: TRBV4-1; J gene: TRBJ1-2; clone size: .; D gene: .; CDR3 DNA: TGCGCCAGCAGCGCGGATCAGACGGTCTTCTATGGCTACACCTTC; CDR3 protein: CASSADQTVFYGYTF
V gene: TRBV6-6; J gene: TRBJ2-1; clone size: .; D gene: TRBD2; CDR3 DNA: TGTGCCAGCAGATTGACTAGCGGGGGCCTCAATGAGCAGTTCTTC; CDR3 protein: CASRLTSGGLNEQFF
V gene: TRBV27; J gene: TRBJ2-5; clone size: .; D gene: TRBD2; CDR3 DNA: TGTGCCAGCAATAGCGGGGGGCACCAAGAGACCCAGTACTTC; CDR3 protein: CASNSGGHQETQYF
V gene: TRBV4-2; J gene: TRBJ1-2; clone size: .; D gene: TRBD1; CDR3 DNA: TGTGCCAGCAGCCAAGAGGGACAGGCGAGCTATGGCTACACCTTC; CDR3 protein: CASSQEGQASYGYTF
V gene: TRBV30; J gene: TRBJ1-1; clone size: .; D gene: TRBD1; CDR3 DNA: TGTGCCTGGGACCGGGACAGCAACACTGAAGCTTTCTTT; CDR3 protein: CAWDRDSNTEAFF
V gene: TRBV4-1; J gene: TRBJ2-1; clone size: .; D gene: TRBD2; CDR3 DNA: TGCGCCAGCAGCCTTTTAGCGGGGGGGGGCTACAATGAGCAGTTCTTC; CDR3 protein: CASSLLAGGGYNEQFF
V gene: TRBV6-5; J gene: TRBJ1-1; clone size: .; D gene: .; CDR3 DNA: TGTGCCAGCAGTTACTCGATAGCTGTTACTAACACTGAAGCTTTCTTT; CDR3 protein: CASSYSIAVTNTEAFF
V gene: TRBV30; J gene: TRBJ1-2; clone size: .; D gene: TRBD1; CDR3 DNA: TGTGCCTGGAGTGTCGAGGGGGCAGATGGCTACACCTTC; CDR3 protein: CAWSVEGADGYTF
V gene: TRBV6-1; J gene: TRBJ1-5; clone size: .; D gene: .; CDR3 DNA: TGTGCCAGCAGTGCCACAAGTATCGGGAATCAGCCCCAGCATTTT; CDR3 protein: CASSATSIGNQPQHF
V gene: TRBV5-5; J gene: TRBJ2-7; clone size: .; D gene: .; CDR3 DNA: TGTGCCAGCAGCTTTTACAGCTCTTACGAGCAGTACTTC; CDR3 protein: CASSFYSSYEQYF
V gene: TRBV30; J gene: TRBJ1-5; clone size: .; D gene: TRBD1; CDR3 DNA: TGTGCCTGGAGTGCACAGGGGGCTGAGCCCCAGCATTTT; CDR3 protein: CAWSAQGAEPQHF
V gene: TRBV19; J gene: TRBJ2-1; clone size: few; D gene: .; CDR3 DNA: TGTGCCAGTAGTATAGAGGGGGGAAGCTACAATGAGCAGTTCTTC; CDR3 protein: CASSIEGGSYNEQFF
V gene: TRBV7-9; J gene: TRBJ2-1; clone size: .; D gene: TRBD2; CDR3 DNA: TGTGCCAGCAGACCACTAGCGGGGGGACTCGGTGAGCAGTTCTTC; CDR3 protein: CASRPLAGGLGEQFF
V gene: TRBV7-2; J gene: TRBJ1-4; clone size: .; D gene: .; CDR3 DNA: TGTGCCAGCAGCGACCGGAGATGGGCAGGGAAGCGTGAAAAACTGTTTTTT; CDR3 protein: CASSDRRWAGKREKLFF
V gene: TRBV21-1; J gene: TRBJ1-1; clone size: .; D gene: .; CDR3 DNA: TGTGCCAGCAGCAAACCCCACCTGACAGGGGCAGGGGATACTGAAGCTTTCTTT; CDR3 protein: CASSKPHLTGAGDTEAFF